This T cell receptor beta chain originates from a study of beta chain features in type 1 diabetes. Points from the study as a whole: Lower insertion and higher deletion counts appeared at VDJ junctions in type 1 diabetes patients. There was no resolution here of whether HLA type influences TCRB rearrangement.

The sequenced template was cDNA made from the entire isolated RNA. Naive, central memory and regulatory T cell samples produced a mean of about 3.5 million reads. Data came from immunoSEQ multiplex PCR; TCRdb stores just in-frame clones and leaves some out. The repertoire holds about 130,000 clones, with just over 9% as singletons. Worth noting for this clone: Its antigen remains unidentified.

Trimming at V came to 5 bases and at J to 4 bases, leaving 3 bases not matched to a gene. This CDR3 contains 13 residues. Germline lookup yields CDR1 GTSNPN and CDR2 SVGIG (reference sequence). This clonotype originated in a man between 18 and 29 years old in good health. The sequencing input was central memory CD4+ T cells from blood. The chain couples TRBV30 to TRBJ2-5; 11 nucleotides line up with TRBD1. This CDR3 reads CAWEGQGVETQYF. CDR3 DNA sequence: TGTGCCTGGGAGGGACAGGGGGTAGAGACCCAGTACTTC.